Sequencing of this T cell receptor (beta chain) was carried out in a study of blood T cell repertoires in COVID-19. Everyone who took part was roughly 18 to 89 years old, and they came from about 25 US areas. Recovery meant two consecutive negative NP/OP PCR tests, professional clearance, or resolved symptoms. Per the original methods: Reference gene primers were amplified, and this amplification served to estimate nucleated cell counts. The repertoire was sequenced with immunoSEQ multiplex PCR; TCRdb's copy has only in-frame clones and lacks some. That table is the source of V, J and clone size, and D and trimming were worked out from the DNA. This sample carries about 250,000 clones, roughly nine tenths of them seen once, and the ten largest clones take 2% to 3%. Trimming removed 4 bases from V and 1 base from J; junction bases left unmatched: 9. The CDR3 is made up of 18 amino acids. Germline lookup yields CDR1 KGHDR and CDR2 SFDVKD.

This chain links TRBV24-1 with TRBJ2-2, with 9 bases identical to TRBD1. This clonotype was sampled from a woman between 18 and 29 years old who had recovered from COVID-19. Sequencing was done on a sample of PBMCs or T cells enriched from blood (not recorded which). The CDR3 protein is CATSEQRPGQGNTGELFF. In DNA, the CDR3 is TGTGCCACCAGTGAACAACGTCCGGGACAGGGGAACACCGGGGAGCTGTTTTTT.